This TCR beta chain emerged from a study of T cells in Graves' hyperthyroidism and ophthalmopathy. J gave up 5 bases and V 5 bases, and 11 bases lay outside the gene matches. The CDR3 has 16 amino acids. The germline V gene encodes CDR1 MDHEN and CDR2 SYDVKM. As regards this clonotype: The antigen is not known.

Using RNA transcripts as the source, TCR beta CDR3 regions were amplified. The primer set for the first-round RT-PCR of the TCR CDR3 was HTBI. Each CDR3 protein is one row after TCRdb ran MiXCR on the multiplex PCR reads. The sample holds some 400,000 distinct CDR3 sequences, around an eighth seen once. The study's findings and limits: Also found in blood were most expanded thyroid clonotypes above 0.001.

This sequence joins TRBV28 and TRBJ2-1, with TRBD1 matching 8 bases. The TCR sequence derives from a man aged 25-40 years with Graves' hyperthyroidism that later progressed to Graves' ophthalmopathy. Specimen: blood. CDR3 protein: CASSPYRGYAHNEQFF. CDR3 nucleotides: TGTGCCAGCAGTCCCTACAGGGGGTATGCCCACAATGAGCAGTTCTTC.